These 3 T cell receptor beta chains were sequenced from one sample in a study of CD8+CD57+ T cells in acquired aplastic anemia. The study profiled TCR beta VDJ and CDR3 using genomic DNA as template. TCRdb used MiXCR to reprocess the reads, holding one entry per CDR3 protein. Found here are 260,000 or so distinct CDR3 sequences, less than 85% of them singletons; the top ten hold approximately 42%. All sequencing subjects had displayed CD8+CD57+ cell expansion on flow cytometry. Sequenced input: sorted CD4+, CD8+, or CD8+CD57+ T cells (not recorded which) from PBMCs. The receptor set was obtained from a human donor with aplastic anemia.

CDR3 residues: CASSFATGHDTKYF. In DNA form, the CDR3 reads TGTGCCAGCAGCTTCGCGACAGGTCACGATACCAAGTATTTT. J is TRBJ2-3 and V is TRBV7-2; weak D call: TRBD1 (6 bases). The CDR3 is made up of 14 amino acids. Germline V lookup: CDR1 SGHTA, CDR2 FQGNSA. The V and J ends lost 3 bases and 13 bases respectively, with 20 bases between them.

The chain recombines TRBV7-8 with TRBJ2-1; D uncertain. This CDR3 is built from 16 residues. With 2 bases removed from V and 13 bases from J, the gap between germline ends came to 24 bases. Germline-derived CDR1 and CDR2 are SGHVS and FQNEAQ. CDR3 sequence (DNA): TGTGCCAGCAGCTTACGGAGAGGTCCGGAGACGGATTATCAGTTCTTC. This sequence encodes CASSLRRGPETDYQFF.

This clonotype was detected once. The rearrangement links TRBV7-8 to TRBJ1-2; no clear D gene. V dropped 0 bases and J dropped 3 bases, with 17 bases sitting between them. The CDR3 is 17 residues long. Germline CDR1 and CDR2: SGHVS and FQNEAQ. DNA of the CDR3: TGTGCCAGCAGCTTAGCGGGAGGGCTTCTCAGCCACTATGGCTACACCTTC. Its translation is CASSLAGGLLSHYGYTF.